A single T cell receptor beta chain is shown here with its context. This specimen belongs to a study of blood T cell repertoires in COVID-19. V was pared by 6 bases and J by 9 bases, with 11 bases of the junction left unmatched. Germline CDR1 is MNHEY and CDR2 is SVGAGI. CDR3 length equals 15 residues. Method: immunoSEQ multiplex PCR; TCRdb's copy keeps in-frame clones and lacks some. The sample has approximately 140,000 clones; roughly 76% are singletons. Sequenced input: peripheral blood. This receptor was obtained from a human donor with acute or convalescent COVID-19. The donor label of this sample is uncertain. This chain connects TRBV6-5 to TRBJ1-6; TRBD1 agrees at 7 bases. This CDR3 reads CASSSSTGESSPLHF. DNA of the CDR3: TGTGCCAGCAGCTCCTCAACAGGGGAAAGTTCACCCCTCCACTTT.